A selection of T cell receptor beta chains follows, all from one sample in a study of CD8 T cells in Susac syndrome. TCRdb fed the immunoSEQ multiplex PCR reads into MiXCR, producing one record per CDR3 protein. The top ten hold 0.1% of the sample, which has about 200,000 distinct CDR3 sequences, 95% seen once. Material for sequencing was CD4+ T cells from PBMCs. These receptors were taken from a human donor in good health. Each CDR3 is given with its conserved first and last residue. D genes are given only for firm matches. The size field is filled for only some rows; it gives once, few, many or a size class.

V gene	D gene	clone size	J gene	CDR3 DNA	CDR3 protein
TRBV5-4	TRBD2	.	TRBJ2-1	TGTGCCAGCACAAGCGGGAGTCTTCGCAATGAGCAGTTCTTC	CASTSGSLRNEQFF
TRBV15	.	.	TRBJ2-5	TGTGCCACCAGCAGGGAAGAGTGGGGCGAGACCCAGTACTTC	CATSREEWGETQYF
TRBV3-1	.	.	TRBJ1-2	TGTGCCAGCAGCCTTTTACAGGGAAAAAACACCTTC	CASSLLQGKNTF
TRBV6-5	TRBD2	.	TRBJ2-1	TGTGCCAGCAGTTACTCGACTAGCTTTTACAATGAGCAGTTCTTC	CASSYSTSFYNEQFF
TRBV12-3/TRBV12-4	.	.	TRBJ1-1	TGTGCCAGCAGTTTCAAGGGGGGCACTGAAGCTTTCTTT	CASSFKGGTEAFF
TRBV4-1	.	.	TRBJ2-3	TGCGCCAGCCCTACTAGGGGCCAGGAACTGTATACGCAGTATTTT	CASPTRGQELYTQYF
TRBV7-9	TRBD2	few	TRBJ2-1	TGTGCCAGCAGCTTTCGCGGGAGCTCCTACAATGAGCAGTTCTTC	CASSFRGSSYNEQFF
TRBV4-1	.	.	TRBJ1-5	TGCGCCAGCAGCCAAGAAAGTGGTCGGGACGGTCAGCCCCAGCATTTT	CASSQESGRDGQPQHF
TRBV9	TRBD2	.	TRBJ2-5	TGTGCCAGCAGCGTTCGCGGGAGCCCAGAGACCCAGTACTTC	CASSVRGSPETQYF
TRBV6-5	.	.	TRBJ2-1	TGTGCCAGCAGTTACTCCATCGATGAGCAGTTCTTC	CASSYSIDEQFF
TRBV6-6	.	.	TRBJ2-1	TGTGCCAGTTCAGGGGGGCCCTTCAATGAGCAGTTCTTC	CASSGGPFNEQFF
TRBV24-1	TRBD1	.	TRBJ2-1	TGTGCCACCAGTGACTACAGGGGCAATGAGCAGTTCTTC	CATSDYRGNEQFF
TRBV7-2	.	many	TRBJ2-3	TGTGCCAGCAGTTTACAGGGCACAGATACGCAGTATTTT	CASSLQGTDTQYF
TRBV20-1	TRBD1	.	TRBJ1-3	TGCAGTGCCTTGACAGGGACTGGAAACACCATATATTTT	CSALTGTGNTIYF
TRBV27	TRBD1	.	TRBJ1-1	TGTGCCAGCAGGTTTCGACAGGGGAACACTGAAGCTTTCTTT	CASRFRQGNTEAFF
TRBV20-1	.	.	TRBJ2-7	TGCAGTGCTCCCCGGACTGGCACGGTTGGAGAGCAGTACTTC	CSAPRTGTVGEQYF
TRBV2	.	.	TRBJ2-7	TGTGCCAGCAGTGAACGGTGGCGCTCCTACGAGCAGTACTTC	CASSERWRSYEQYF
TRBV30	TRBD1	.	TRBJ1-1	TGTGCCTGGAGTGTATCGACAGGGACCACTGAAGCTTTCTTT	CAWSVSTGTTEAFF
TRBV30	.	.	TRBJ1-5	TGTGCCTGGACGACAGGCGGCAATCAGCCCCAGCATTTT	CAWTTGGNQPQHF
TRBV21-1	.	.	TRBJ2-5	TGTGCCAGCAGCAAGGATTTCAGGGGTATGGGGGAGACCCAGTACTTC	CASSKDFRGMGETQYF
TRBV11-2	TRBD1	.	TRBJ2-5	TGTGCCAGCAGCCCCGATGGGACAGAACAAGAGACCCAGTACTTC	CASSPDGTEQETQYF
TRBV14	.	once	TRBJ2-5	TGTGCCAGCAGCCTCCCCCTCAGGGGCCGCCAAGAGACCCAGTACTTC	CASSLPLRGRQETQYF
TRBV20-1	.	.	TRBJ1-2	TGCAGTGCTAGGTGGCCGAACTATGGCTACACCTTC	CSARWPNYGYTF
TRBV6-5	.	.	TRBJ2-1	TGTGCCAGCAGTCGCCAACCTGGGTTAGGGAATGAGCAGTTCTTC	CASSRQPGLGNEQFF
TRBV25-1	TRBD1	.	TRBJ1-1	TGTGCCAGCCAAACCAGGACAGGGACTGAAGCTTTCTTT	CASQTRTGTEAFF
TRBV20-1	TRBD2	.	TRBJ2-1	TGCAGTGCCACCGGGACTAGCGGGGTCAATTTGGCGGATGAGCAGTTCTTC	CSATGTSGVNLADEQFF
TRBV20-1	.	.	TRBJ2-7	TGCAGTGCCCTAGAAGGGGCCTACGAGCAGTACTTC	CSALEGAYEQYF
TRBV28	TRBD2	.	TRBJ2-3	TGTGCCAGCAGCGTAGCGGGCAGCACAGATACGCAGTATTTT	CASSVAGSTDTQYF
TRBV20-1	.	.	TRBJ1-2	TGCAGTGCAGGGGGGGGTTACAGCTATGGCTACACCTTC	CSAGGGYSYGYTF
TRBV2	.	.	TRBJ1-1	TGTGCCAGCAGTGTGGGGCTTGAAGCTTTCTTT	CASSVGLEAFF
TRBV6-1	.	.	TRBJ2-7	TGTGCCAGCAGTCCGCAGGGGTCCTACGAGCAGTACTTC	CASSPQGSYEQYF
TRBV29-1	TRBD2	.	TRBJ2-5	TGCAGCGCCGGGGGGGAGCGAGAGACCCAGTACTTC	CSAGGERETQYF
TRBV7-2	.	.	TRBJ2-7	TGTGCCAGCAGCTTAATGGCGAGCGAGCAGTACTTC	CASSLMASEQYF
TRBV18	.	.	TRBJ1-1	TGTGCCAGCTCACCATTAACCGGGACACGGAACACTGAAGCTTTCTTT	CASSPLTGTRNTEAFF
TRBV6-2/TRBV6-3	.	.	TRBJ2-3	TGTGCCAGCAGTGAGGCGGGCCTCACCTATACGCAGTATTTT	CASSEAGLTYTQYF
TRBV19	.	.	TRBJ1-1	TGTGCCAGTAGTAGGACACTTGAGAACACTGAAGCTTTCTTT	CASSRTLENTEAFF
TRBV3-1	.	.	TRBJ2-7	TGTGCCAGCAGCCAAGACGGACAGAGCGAGCAGTACTTC	CASSQDGQSEQYF
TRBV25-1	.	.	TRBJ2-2	TGTGCCAGCAGTGAATATCGGGGCGGGGAGCTGTTTTTT	CASSEYRGGELFF
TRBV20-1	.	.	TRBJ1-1	TGCAGTGCAACCTTCACGAACACTGAAGCTTTCTTT	CSATFTNTEAFF
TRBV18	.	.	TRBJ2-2	TGTGCCAGCTCACCAAGGACCGTAGACAGGAGAAACACCGGGGAGCTGTTTTTT	CASSPRTVDRRNTGELFF
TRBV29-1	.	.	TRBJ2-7	TGCAGCGTTGTTCGGGGTTCCTACGAGCAGTACTTC	CSVVRGSYEQYF
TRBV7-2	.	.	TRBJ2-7	TGTGCCAGCAGCCCCTCGGTGACTACCGGATACGAGCAGTACTTC	CASSPSVTTGYEQYF
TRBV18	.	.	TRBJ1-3	TGTGCCAGCTCACCCATCCGGGACACTGGAAACACCATATATTTT	CASSPIRDTGNTIYF
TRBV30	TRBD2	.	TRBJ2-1	TGTGCTCTTAAAAGACTAGCGGGAGGGAATGAGCAGTTCTTC	CALKRLAGGNEQFF
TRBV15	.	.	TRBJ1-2	TGTGCCACCAGCATGGGACATGAGGGCGACTATGGCTACACCTTC	CATSMGHEGDYGYTF
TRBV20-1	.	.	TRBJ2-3	TGCAGTGCTGCCGACAGCCTGCGCACAGATACGCAGTATTTT	CSAADSLRTDTQYF
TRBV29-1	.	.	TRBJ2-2	TGCAGCGGGGGACGGTGGAACACCGGGGACCTGTTTTTT	CSGGRWNTGDLFF